One and the same sample provided the 27 T cell receptor beta chains below, sequenced in a study of shared clonotypes between healthy human individuals (dated by TCRdb to the early 2020s). Libraries came from the immunoSEQ multiplex PCR assay. Here the immuneACCESS table is served through TCRdb, limited to in-frame sequences with V and J called. Missing clones are a known gap in these copies; in checked studies unresolved V genes cover under half, and the rest lacks a known reason. The sample has approximately 92,000 clones on record, almost 70% of them singletons. The ten largest clones add up to approximately 46% of the sample. Sequenced input: memory CD8+ T cells sorted from blood. The sample's cell subset or site, from its label and the paper: CD45RO+ cells pooled with CCR7-negative TemRA cells. The receptors were sampled from a man younger than 45 in good health.

This clone was found a few times. The chain carries TRBV5-8 and TRBJ2-1; TRBD1 agrees at 7 bases. The CDR3 covers 14 residues. Germline CDR1 SGHTS, CDR2 YDEGEE. Germline trimming cut 4 bases from V and 5 bases from J; bases unmatched to any gene: 6. The CDR3 nucleotides are TGTGCCAGCAGCCCCGACAGGGATAACAATGAGCAGTTCTTC. Protein: CASSPDRDNNEQFF.

V gene TRBV28 combines with J gene TRBJ1-5; no firm D call. The V end was cut by 8 bases, the J end by 5 bases, with 10 bases between. This CDR3 region has 12 residues. Germline V CDR1 and CDR2: MDHEN, SYDVKM. CDR3 coding DNA: TGTGCCAGCCTGAACAGATATCAGCCCCAGCATTTT. It codes for CASLNRYQPQHF.

The V and J genes are TRBV14 and TRBJ1-1; D is uncertain. Trimming left V 0 bases short and J 4 bases short, with 15 bases between. Per the germline V gene, CDR1 is SGHDN and CDR2 is FVKESK. The CDR3 runs to 16 residues. The chain's CDR3 is CASSQDWWAGSTEAFF. The CDR3 coding sequence is TGTGCCAGCAGCCAAGATTGGTGGGCCGGGAGCACTGAAGCTTTCTTT.

This clone occurred once. CDR3 DNA sequence: TGCGCCAGCAGCCAAGAGGGGGCGGTCACTGAAGCTTTCTTT. Amino acids: CASSQEGAVTEAFF. V is TRBV4-3 and J is TRBJ1-1; tentative D call: TRBD1 (6 bases). The CDR3 spans 14 residues. Germline lookup yields CDR1 LGHNA and CDR2 YSLEER. Trimming left V 0 bases short and J 4 bases short, with 9 bases between.

The chain recombines TRBV28 with TRBJ1-2; D ambiguous. CDR1 is MDHEN and CDR2 is SYDVKM in the germline V gene. This CDR3 is built from 15 residues. Trimming took 3 bases from V and 0 from J, leaving 11 bases between them. The CDR3 DNA sequence: TGTGCCAGCAGTTTTATGGCCTTAGCTAACTATGGCTACACCTTC. Protein sequence: CASSFMALANYGYTF.

V is TRBV4-3 and J is TRBJ1-3; D remains ambiguous. CDR1 is LGHNA, CDR2 YSLEER, per germline. Trimming left V 4 bases short and J 0 bases short, with 10 bases between. The CDR3 is 15 residues long. The DNA for the CDR3 is TGCGCCAGCAGCCCCACGAGTACCTCTGGAAACACCATATATTTT. Translated, it gives CASSPTSTSGNTIYF.

In this sample, this clone turned up a few times. V and J are TRBV18 and TRBJ2-1; 7 nucleotides agree with TRBD1. This CDR3 is built from 15 residues. Per the germline V gene, CDR1 is KGHSH and CDR2 is LQKENI. Trimming removed 3 bases from V and 2 bases from J; junction bases left unmatched: 4. As DNA, the CDR3 is TGTGCCAGCTCACCGCAGGACAGGACCTACAATGAGCAGTTCTTC. Translated, it gives CASSPQDRTYNEQFF.

This sequence joins TRBV7-2 and TRBJ2-7; 7 positions agree with TRBD1. V shed 4 bases and J 3 bases; nucleotides not matched to a gene: 6. Germline values: CDR1 SGHTA, CDR2 FQGNSA. The CDR3 covers 14 residues. The CDR3 spells CASSSRQGSYEQYF. The DNA of the CDR3 is TGTGCCAGCAGCTCGAGACAGGGCAGCTACGAGCAGTACTTC.

The genes are TRBV4-3 and TRBJ1-1, with no clear D. CDR3 length: 13 amino acids. Trimming stripped 0 bases from V and 6 bases from J, with 8 bases between. Looked up from germline, CDR1 is LGHNA and CDR2 is YSLEER. The CDR3: CASSQDRGSEAFF. CDR3 in DNA: TGCGCCAGCAGCCAAGATCGCGGGTCTGAAGCTTTCTTT.

This clone turned up a few times. The rearrangement uses TRBV7-9 and TRBJ2-1, with D possibly being TRBD2 (5 bases). Trimming took 3 bases from V and 9 from J, leaving 6 bases between them. CDR1 is SEHNR and CDR2 is FQNEAQ in the germline V gene (reference sequence). The CDR3 sequence is 11 residues long. CDR3 DNA sequence: TGTGCCAGCAGCTTCAGCGGTGAGCAGTTCTTC. Translating gives CASSFSGEQFF.

V gene TRBV29-1 combines with J gene TRBJ2-4, with D tentatively TRBD2 (5 bases). This CDR3 contains 14 residues. Trimming pared 5 bases from V and 0 bases from J, leaving 11 bases between. Germline lookup yields CDR1 SQVTM and CDR2 ANQGSEA. The DNA of the CDR3 is TGCAGCGTTAGGGAGACCCTAGCCAAAAACATTCAGTACTTC. Protein sequence: CSVRETLAKNIQYF.

This clone was seen a handful of times. V and J are TRBV7-8 and TRBJ2-5, with 7 bases fitting TRBD2. From germline, CDR1 is SGHVS and CDR2 FQNEAQ. The CDR3 is 16 residues long. V was pared by 5 bases and J by 5 bases, with 14 bases of the junction left unmatched. The CDR3 DNA sequence: TGTGCCAGCAGCCACCTTCTAGCGGACCTCCGGGAGACCCAGTACTTC. Translating it yields CASSHLLADLRETQYF.

The rearrangement joins TRBV5-4 to TRBJ1-2; 7 bases line up with TRBD1. V lost 1 base to trimming and J lost 5 bases; unmatched junction nucleotides: 2. This CDR3 contains 13 residues. Looked up from germline, CDR1 is SGHNT and CDR2 is YYREEE (reference sequence). CDR3 nucleotides: TGTGCCAGCAGCTTGTCCAGGGGGTATGGCTACACCTTC. This gives the protein CASSLSRGYGYTF.

The chain is built from TRBV7-6 and TRBJ2-5; 13 bases align to TRBD2. V was pared by 4 bases and J by 4 bases, with 3 bases of the junction left unmatched. CDR1 is SGHVS and CDR2 is FNYEAQ in the germline V gene. The CDR3 totals 15 residues. As DNA, the CDR3 is TGTGCCAGCAGCTGGACTAGCGGGAGCGGAGAGACCCAGTACTTC. Its protein is CASSWTSGSGETQYF.

CDR3 protein: CASSLDWRGGLADEQFF. In nucleotides, the CDR3 is TGTGCCAGCAGCTTAGATTGGCGGGGAGGACTAGCCGATGAGCAGTTCTTC. The chain couples TRBV11-1 to TRBJ2-1; 8 bases map to TRBD2. Trimming removed 1 base from V and 8 bases from J; junction bases left unmatched: 13. Germline loops: CDR1 SGHAT, CDR2 FQDESV (reference sequence). The CDR3 spans 17 residues.

The rearrangement links TRBV5-1 to TRBJ2-1; possibly TRBD1 or TRBD2 for D (6 bases each). The germline V gene encodes CDR1 SGHRS and CDR2 YFSETQ. Trimming shortened V by 0 bases and J by 2 bases, and 12 bases separated the two germline ends. The CDR3 is made up of 16 amino acids. The DNA of the CDR3 is TGCGCCAGCAGCTTGGGAGGGGGGCTCGCCTACAATGAGCAGTTCTTC. Amino acid sequence: CASSLGGGLAYNEQFF. The whole variable domain, filled in from reference TRBV5-1 and TRBJ2-1, reads KAGVTQTPRYLIKTRGQQVTLSCSPISGHRSVSWYQQTPGQGLQFLFEYFSETQRNKGNFPGRFSGRQFSNSRSEMNVSTLELGDSALYLCASSLGGGLAYNEQFFGPGTRLTVL.

Note on this clone: Other DNA sequences from this sample encode an identical CDR3 as well. The chain uses TRBV6-5 and TRBJ2-7; 13 bases match TRBD2. CDR1 MNHEY and CDR2 SVGAGI come from the germline V gene. V trimming: 6 bases; J trimming: 5 bases; junction bases outside the gene matches: 4. The CDR3 has 14 residues. The DNA for the CDR3 is TGTGCCAGCAGCTACGGACTAGCGGGAGACGAGCAGTACTTC. Translation gives CASSYGLAGDEQYF.

This clone was detected once. CDR3 loop: CASSPAGGADEQYF. As DNA, the CDR3 is TGTGCCAGCAGCCCCGCTGGCGGCGCAGACGAGCAGTACTTC. The chain couples TRBV11-2 to TRBJ2-7; D gene unclear. Germline CDR1 is SGHAT and CDR2 is FQNNGV. The CDR3 sequence is 14 residues long. V was pared by 5 bases and J by 5 bases, with 16 bases between.

The CDR3 DNA follows: TGTGCCAGCAGCTTAGAGGGGGACAGCTCCTACGAGCAGTACTTC. Translated: CASSLEGDSSYEQYF. The chain is built from TRBV7-2 and TRBJ2-5, with 7 bases fitting TRBD1. The closer fit of TRBJ2-7 to the DNA end suggests the J call may be wrong. Germline V CDR1 and CDR2: SGHTA, FQGNSA. The CDR3 is made up of 15 amino acids.

The chain is built from TRBV19 and TRBJ1-1, with 7 bases matching TRBD1. After removal of 4 bases from V and 1 base from J, the junction contained 6 bases not matched to a gene. The CDR3 has 15 amino acids. Germline assignment: CDR1 LNHDA and CDR2 SQIVND (reference sequence). CDR3 amino acids: CASSTGQVGNTEAFF. The CDR3, as DNA: TGTGCCAGTAGTACCGGACAGGTTGGGAACACTGAAGCTTTCTTT.

V and J are TRBV28 and TRBJ1-4; the D gene is possibly TRBD1 (5 bases). The CDR3 is 15 amino acids. V was clipped by 2 bases and J by 8 bases, with 15 bases between them. The germline gives CDR1 MDHEN, CDR2 SYDVKM. CDR3 amino acids: CASSLGARVGEKLFF. The CDR3 coding sequence is TGTGCCAGCAGTTTAGGGGCCAGGGTCGGGGAAAAACTGTTTTTT.

The genes are TRBV5-5 and TRBJ1-1; 8 bases are a match to TRBD1. V lost 0 bases and J lost 1; bases outside the gene matches: 2. Germline CDR1 and CDR2: SGHKS and YYEKEE (reference sequence). The CDR3 is 15 amino acids. For the CDR3, the DNA is TGTGCCAGCAGCTTGGTAGGGACAGGGAACACTGAAGCTTTCTTT. Translating it yields CASSLVGTGNTEAFF.

This rearrangement joins TRBV14 to TRBJ2-7; D may be TRBD2 (6 bases). CDR1 SGHDN and CDR2 FVKESK come from the germline V gene. Trimming took off 0 bases at V and 5 bases at J, with 14 bases between the two ends. The CDR3 is 15 residues long. In DNA form, the CDR3 reads TGTGCCAGCAGCCAAGAAGCGGGCGATTCACACGAGCAGTACTTC. As protein: CASSQEAGDSHEQYF.

The chain employs TRBV5-5 and TRBJ1-4; TRBD1 aligns across 9 bases. The germline gives CDR1 SGHKS, CDR2 YYEKEE (reference sequence). The CDR3 runs 16 residues. V shed 1 base and J 4 bases; nucleotides not matched to a gene: 5. CDR3 nucleotides: TGTGCCAGCAGCTTGTACCCGGGACAGGGTAATGAAAAACTGTTTTTT. It specifies CASSLYPGQGNEKLFF.

This clone is medium-sized (0.01 to 0.1%) in the sample. The chain uses TRBV18 and TRBJ2-1, with D possibly being TRBD2 (6 bases). From germline, CDR1 is KGHSH and CDR2 LQKENI. CDR3 length: 14 amino acids. V was pared by 6 bases and J by 7 bases, with 16 bases between. As DNA, the CDR3 is TGTGCCAGCTCCCCCTCGGGGGACGTTAATGAGCAGTTCTTC. This sequence encodes CASSPSGDVNEQFF.

The rearrangement links TRBV19 to TRBJ1-2; D remains unclear. The CDR3 loop spans 15 amino acids. Germline lookup yields CDR1 LNHDA and CDR2 SQIVND (reference sequence). The V end lost 4 bases, the J end lost 0 bases, and 12 bases lay between the germline ends. This CDR3 is CASSKGQTANYGYTF. The CDR3, as DNA: TGTGCCAGTAGTAAGGGCCAAACCGCTAACTATGGCTACACCTTC.

This clone was detected ten times or more. The identical CDR3 is also encoded by other nucleotide sequences in the sample. CDR3 amino acids: CASSEERSGNTIYF. Written as DNA, the CDR3 is TGTGCCAGCAGTGAGGAACGCTCTGGAAACACCATATATTTT. The V gene is TRBV25-1, the J gene TRBJ1-3; no reliable D call. This CDR3 has 14 amino acids. Germline V CDR1 and CDR2: MGHDK, SYGVNS. Trimming removed 3 bases at V and 0 bases at J, with 6 bases between.